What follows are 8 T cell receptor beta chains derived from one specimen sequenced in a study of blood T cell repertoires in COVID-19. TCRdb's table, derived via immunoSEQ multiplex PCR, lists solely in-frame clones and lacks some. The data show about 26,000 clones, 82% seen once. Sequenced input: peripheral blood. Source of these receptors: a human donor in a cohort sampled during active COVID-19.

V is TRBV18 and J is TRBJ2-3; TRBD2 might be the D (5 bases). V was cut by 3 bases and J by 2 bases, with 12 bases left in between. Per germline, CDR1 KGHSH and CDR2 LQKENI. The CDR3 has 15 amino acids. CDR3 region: CASSPFAGDTDTQYF. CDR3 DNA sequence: TGTGCCAGCTCACCTTTTGCGGGCGACACAGATACGCAGTATTTT.

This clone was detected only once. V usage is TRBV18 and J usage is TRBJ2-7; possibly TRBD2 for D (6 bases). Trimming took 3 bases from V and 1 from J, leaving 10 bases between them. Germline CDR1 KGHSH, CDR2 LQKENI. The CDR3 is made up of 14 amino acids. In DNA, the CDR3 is TGTGCCAGCTCACCTCCAGGGACTTCCTACGAGCAGTACTTC. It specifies CASSPPGTSYEQYF.

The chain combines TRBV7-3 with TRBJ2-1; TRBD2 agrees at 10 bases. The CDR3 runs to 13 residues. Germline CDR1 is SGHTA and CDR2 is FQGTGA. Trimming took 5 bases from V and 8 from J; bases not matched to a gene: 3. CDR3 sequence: CASSVTSGDEQFF. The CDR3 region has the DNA TGTGCCAGCAGCGTTACTAGCGGGGATGAGCAGTTCTTC.

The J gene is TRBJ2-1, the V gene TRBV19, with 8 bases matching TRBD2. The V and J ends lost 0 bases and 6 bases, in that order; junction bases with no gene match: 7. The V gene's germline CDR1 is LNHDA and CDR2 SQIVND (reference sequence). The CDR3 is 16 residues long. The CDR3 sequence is CASSIDRGGTSNEQFF. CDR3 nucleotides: TGTGCCAGTAGTATAGATCGGGGGGGGACTAGCAATGAGCAGTTCTTC.

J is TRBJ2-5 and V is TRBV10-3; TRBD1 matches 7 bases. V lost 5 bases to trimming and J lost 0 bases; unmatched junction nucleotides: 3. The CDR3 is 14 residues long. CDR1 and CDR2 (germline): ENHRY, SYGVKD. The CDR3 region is CAISLDRNQETQYF. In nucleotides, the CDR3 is TGTGCCATCAGTTTGGACAGGAACCAAGAGACCCAGTACTTC.

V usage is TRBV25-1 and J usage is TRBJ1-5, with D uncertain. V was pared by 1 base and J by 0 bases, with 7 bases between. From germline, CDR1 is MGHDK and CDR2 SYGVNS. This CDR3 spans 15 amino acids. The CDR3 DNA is TGTGCCAGCAGTGAATCAGGCAGTAGCAATCAGCCCCAGCATTTT. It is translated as CASSESGSSNQPQHF. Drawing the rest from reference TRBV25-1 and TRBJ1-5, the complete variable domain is EADIYQTPRYLVIGTGKKITLECSQTMGHDKMYWYQQDPGMELHLIHYSYGVNSTEKGDLSSESTVSRIRTEHFPLTLESARPSHTSQYLCASSESGSSNQPQHFGDGTRLSIL.

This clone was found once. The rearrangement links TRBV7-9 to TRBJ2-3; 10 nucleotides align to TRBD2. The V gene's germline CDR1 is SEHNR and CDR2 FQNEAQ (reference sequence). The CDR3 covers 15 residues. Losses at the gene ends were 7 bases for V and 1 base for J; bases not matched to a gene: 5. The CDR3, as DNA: TGTGCCAGCACCTTCACTAGCGGGGGCACAGATACGCAGTATTTT. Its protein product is CASTFTSGGTDTQYF.

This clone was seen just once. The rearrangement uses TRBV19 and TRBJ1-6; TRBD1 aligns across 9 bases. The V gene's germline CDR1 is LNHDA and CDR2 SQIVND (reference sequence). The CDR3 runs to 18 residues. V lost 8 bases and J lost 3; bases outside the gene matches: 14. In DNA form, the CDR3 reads TGTGCCAGTCGGGGGGCGCAGGGACAGGGCGACTATAATTCACCCCTCCACTTT. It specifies CASRGAQGQGDYNSPLHF. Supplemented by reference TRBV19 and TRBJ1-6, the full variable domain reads DGGITQSPKYLFRKEGQNVTLSCEQNLNHDAMYWYRQDPGQGLRLIYYSQIVNDFQKGDIAEGYSVSREKKESFPLTVTSAQKNPTAFYLCASRGAQGQGDYNSPLHFGNGTRLTVT.